This TCR beta chain emerged from a study of circulating CD8 cells and anti-PD-1 response in melanoma. Study in general: Treatment was intravenous nivolumab at 3 mg/kg every 2 weeks. About 45% of the 13 patients had prior targeted therapy or immunotherapy; seven did not.

Study-wide findings and caveats: Under 7.5% of TRB clonotypes were shared between subsets at M1.

Sorting of live CD3+CD8+TCRalphabeta+ cells by PD-1 and/or TIGIT gave four subsets. TCR libraries were prepared from around 15 ng of total RNA with the QIAseq Immune Repertoire TCR panel. TCRdb passed the reads through MiXCR, listing each CDR3 protein once. Among some 1,600 distinct CDR3 sequences listed, approximately 9.4% were seen once. This clonotype is large within its sample. Its antigen is as yet unknown. This TCR was recovered from a human donor with melanoma. Sequences were derived from CD8+ T cells from PBMCs, sampled at baseline or after one month of anti-PD-1 therapy (not recorded which).

CDR3 coding DNA: TGTGCCAGCATTGACAGAAACTCCTACGAGCAGTACTTC. This encodes CASIDRNSYEQYF. The rearrangement links TRBV28 to TRBJ2-7, with D tentatively TRBD1 (5 bases). Looked up from germline, CDR1 is MDHEN and CDR2 is SYDVKM. CDR3 length: 13 residues. The V gene lost 7 bases and the J gene lost 0 bases, with 10 bases spanning the gap.